These 17 T cell receptor beta chains were sequenced from one sample in a study of response to subunit inactivated influenza vaccine. TCRdb reanalysed the RT-PCR reads using MiXCR and keeps one entry per CDR3 protein. The sample shows just under 550,000 distinct CDR3 sequences, 20% to 25% of them seen only once. This sample was shared with a second study, whose subject was T cells expressing NK-cell markers. That study reports: Researchers built TCR beta cDNA using 5'RACE template switching with UMIs.

The source was CD4+ T cells sorted from PBMCs, collected approximately 13 days after vaccination. These receptors were taken from a man in his fifties or sixties who received an inactivated influenza vaccine.

This chain connects TRBV18 to TRBJ2-3; 8 bases match TRBD1. Germline assignment: CDR1 KGHSH and CDR2 LQKENI. The J segment lost 8 bases and the V segment lost 5 bases, leaving 12 bases of the junction unmatched. The CDR3 is 15 amino acids. This CDR3 reads CASSSTTGAAPTQYF. The CDR3, as DNA: TGTGCCAGCTCATCAACGACAGGGGCCGCTCCTACGCAGTATTTT.

The chain employs TRBV18 and TRBJ2-7; D is perhaps TRBD2 (6 bases). Trimming left V 3 bases short and J 6 bases short, with 15 bases between. CDR1 is KGHSH, CDR2 LQKENI, per germline. The CDR3 contains 14 residues. The CDR3 spells CASSPKQEGGEQYF. In DNA form, the CDR3 reads TGTGCCAGCTCACCCAAACAGGAGGGTGGCGAGCAGTACTTC.

The gene calls are TRBV12-3 or TRBV12-4 and TRBJ2-3; 10 bases are a match to TRBD1. The CDR3 totals 15 residues. Germline trimming cut 6 bases from V and 6 bases from J; bases unmatched to any gene: 9. The CDR3 DNA is TGTGCCAGCAGGGGCCGGGACAGGGGTTTGGATACGCAGTATTTT. Translated, it gives CASRGRDRGLDTQYF.

The rearrangement links TRBV4-3 to TRBJ2-3, with a tentative D call TRBD1 (6 bases). Germline CDR1 reads LGHNA; CDR2 reads YSLEER. V lost 1 base to trimming and J lost 7 bases, with 9 bases between them. The CDR3 spans 13 residues. The CDR3 sequence is CASSQGDIHTQYF. CDR3 sequence (DNA): TGCGCCAGCAGCCAAGGGGACATCCATACGCAGTATTTT.

This chain connects TRBV4-1 to TRBJ1-2, with a possible D match to TRBD1 (5 bases). Between the trimmed V and J ends, which lost 3 bases and 7 bases, there was a span of 18 bases. Germline-derived CDR1 and CDR2 are MGHRA and YSYEKL. The CDR3 runs to 15 residues. CDR3 DNA sequence: TGCGCCAGCAGCCAGGACGGGGCCCAGGGCGGTGGCTACACCTTC. As protein: CASSQDGAQGGGYTF.

V usage is TRBV2 and J usage is TRBJ2-2, with 9 bases that match TRBD1. Per the germline V gene, CDR1 is SNHLY and CDR2 is FYNNEI. This CDR3 is built from 16 residues. The ends lost 4 bases at V and 1 base at J; junction bases unmatched: 4. The CDR3 region is CASSVGTGKNTGELFF. The CDR3 DNA sequence: TGTGCCAGCAGTGTCGGGACAGGGAAGAACACCGGGGAGCTGTTTTTT.

This chain links TRBV6-1 with TRBJ2-1; the D gene is possibly TRBD2 (6 bases). Trimming took 5 bases from V and 4 from J, leaving 24 bases between them. The CDR3 is made up of 18 amino acids. Per germline, CDR1 MNHNS and CDR2 SASEGT. The CDR3 DNA reads TGTGCCAGCAGTAAGGGCCCCCGGGGTAGCGGAATATACAATGAGCAGTTCTTC. This encodes CASSKGPRGSGIYNEQFF.

In its sample, this clonotype was seen a few times. The chain is built from TRBV5-1 and TRBJ2-1, with a possible D match to TRBD2 (6 bases). Looked up from germline, CDR1 is SGHRS and CDR2 is YFSETQ. There are 15 residues in the CDR3. Trimming removed 4 bases from V and 10 bases from J, with 21 bases in between. In DNA form, the CDR3 reads TGCGCCAGCAGCGGCGGGACCCATAGAGTGGAGGAGCAGTTCTTC. This sequence encodes CASSGGTHRVEEQFF. The variable domain in full, completed from reference TRBV5-1 and TRBJ2-1, reads KAGVTQTPRYLIKTRGQQVTLSCSPISGHRSVSWYQQTPGQGLQFLFEYFSETQRNKGNFPGRFSGRQFSNSRSEMNVSTLELGDSALYLCASSGGTHRVEEQFFGPGTRLTVL.

V gene TRBV7-6 combines with J gene TRBJ2-5, with 8 positions matching TRBD2. V gave up 4 bases and J gave up 5 bases; unmatched junction bases: 12. The CDR3 length is 16 residues. Germline CDR1 SGHVS, CDR2 FNYEAQ. CDR3 loop: CASSSKPGRAGETQYF. CDR3 nucleotides: TGTGCCAGCAGCTCCAAACCCGGGAGGGCCGGTGAGACCCAGTACTTC.

The chain is built from TRBV27 and TRBJ2-2; 8 nucleotides align to TRBD2. Germline V gene sequence: CDR1 MNHEY, CDR2 SMNVEV (reference sequence). The CDR3 is 16 residues long. Germline trimming cut 1 base from V and 5 bases from J; bases unmatched to any gene: 6. The CDR3 nucleotides are TGTGCCAGCAGTTTATTCGGGGGGGCTTCAACCGGGGAGCTGTTTTTT. Translated: CASSLFGGASTGELFF.

V is TRBV7-8 and J is TRBJ1-5; 8 bases agree with TRBD1. Germline loops: CDR1 SGHVS, CDR2 FQNEAQ. CDR3 length: 13 residues. V was pared by 5 bases and J by 6 bases, with 3 bases of the junction left unmatched. Written as DNA, the CDR3 is TGTGCCAGCAGCATTACAGGGGGTCAGCCCCAGCATTTT. Amino acid sequence: CASSITGGQPQHF.

This chain joins TRBV9 and TRBJ2-3; 9 nucleotides align to TRBD1. The CDR3 length is 15 residues. Losses at the gene ends were 0 bases for V and 3 bases for J; bases not matched to a gene: 2. Germline V gene lookup returns CDR1 SGDLS and CDR2 YYNGEE. The CDR3 region has the DNA TGTGCCAGCAGCGTAGGGGACAGGGTTACAGATACGCAGTATTTT. It yields the protein CASSVGDRVTDTQYF.

The chain carries TRBV20-1 and TRBJ1-4; a weak D match, TRBD1 (6 bases). V was shortened by 6 bases and J by 0 bases, with 11 bases between the two germline ends. The CDR3 consists of 14 residues. Germline CDR1 reads DFQATT; CDR2 reads SNEGSKA (reference sequence). The CDR3 region is CSASGAATNEKLFF. The CDR3 DNA reads TGCAGTGCCTCGGGGGCAGCAACTAATGAAAAACTGTTTTTT.

V is TRBV6-2 or TRBV6-3 and J is TRBJ1-1, with D perhaps TRBD1 (5 bases). The germline V gene has CDR1 MNHEY and CDR2 SVGEGT. V shed 2 bases and J shed 6 bases, with 13 bases lying between them. This CDR3 has 14 amino acids. The CDR3 sequence is CASSYLQGAAEAFF. As DNA, the CDR3 is TGTGCCAGCAGTTACCTCCAGGGAGCCGCTGAAGCTTTCTTT.

A few counts support this clonotype. CDR3 coding DNA: TGCGCCAGCAGCCTAAACCCGAACACCGGGGAGCTGTTTTTT. Residues: CASSLNPNTGELFF. This sequence joins TRBV5-1 and TRBJ2-2; D call uncertain. The CDR3 runs to 14 residues. Germline V gene lookup returns CDR1 SGHRS and CDR2 YFSETQ. With 4 bases removed from V and 0 bases from J, the gap between germline ends came to 7 bases.

This clonotype has only a few counts. The chain uses TRBV3-1 and TRBJ1-1; a possible D gene is TRBD1 (6 bases). The ends were cut back, 1 base at V and 4 bases at J, with 10 bases in the middle. The germline gives CDR1 LGHDT, CDR2 YNNKEL (reference sequence). The CDR3 is made up of 14 amino acids. CDR3 region: CASSQVQGATEAFF. The CDR3 DNA sequence: TGTGCCAGCAGCCAAGTACAGGGAGCCACTGAAGCTTTCTTT.

This clonotype was counted at least ten times. The chain combines TRBV6-6 with TRBJ1-1; no definite D call. The V gene lost 5 bases and the J gene lost 0 bases, with 10 bases spanning the gap. Germline assignment: CDR1 MNHNY and CDR2 SVGAGI (reference sequence). The CDR3 is 14 residues long. CDR3 amino acids: CASSRQGLNTEAFF. CDR3 DNA: TGTGCCAGCAGTCGTCAAGGCTTGAACACTGAAGCTTTCTTT.